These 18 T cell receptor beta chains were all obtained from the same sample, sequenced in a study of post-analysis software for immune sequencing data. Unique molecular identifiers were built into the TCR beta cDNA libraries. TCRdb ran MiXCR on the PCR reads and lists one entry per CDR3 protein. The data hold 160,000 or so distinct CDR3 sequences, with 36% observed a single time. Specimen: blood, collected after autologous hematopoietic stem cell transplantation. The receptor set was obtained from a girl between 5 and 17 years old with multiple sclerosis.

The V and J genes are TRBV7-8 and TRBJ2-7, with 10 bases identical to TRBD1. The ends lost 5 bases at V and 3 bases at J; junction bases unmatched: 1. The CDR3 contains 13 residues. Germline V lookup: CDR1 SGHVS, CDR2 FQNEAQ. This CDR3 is CASSGQGDYEQYF. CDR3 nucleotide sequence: TGTGCCAGCAGCGGACAGGGGGACTACGAGCAGTACTTC. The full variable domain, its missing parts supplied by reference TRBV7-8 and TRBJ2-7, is GAGVSQSPRYKVAKRGQDVALRCDPISGHVSLFWYQQALGQGPEFLTYFQNEAQLDKSGLPSDRFFAERPEGSVSTLKIQRTQQEDSAVYLCASSGQGDYEQYFGPGTRLTVT.

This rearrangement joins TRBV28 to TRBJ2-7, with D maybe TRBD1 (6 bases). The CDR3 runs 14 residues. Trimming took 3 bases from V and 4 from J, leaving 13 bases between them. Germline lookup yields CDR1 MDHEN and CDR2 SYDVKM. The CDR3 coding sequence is TGTGCCAGCAGTTTGAGGGGGTTGCGGTACGAGCAGTACTTC. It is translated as CASSLRGLRYEQYF.

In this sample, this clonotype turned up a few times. CDR3 in amino acids: CSVHKGAGGYTF. CDR3 coding DNA: TGCAGCGTACATAAAGGGGCGGGGGGCTACACCTTC. The chain carries TRBV29-1 and TRBJ1-2; D may be TRBD1 (5 bases). The CDR3 is 12 amino acids. CDR1 SQVTM and CDR2 ANQGSEA come from the germline V gene. V was cut by 6 bases and J by 8 bases, with 16 bases left in between.

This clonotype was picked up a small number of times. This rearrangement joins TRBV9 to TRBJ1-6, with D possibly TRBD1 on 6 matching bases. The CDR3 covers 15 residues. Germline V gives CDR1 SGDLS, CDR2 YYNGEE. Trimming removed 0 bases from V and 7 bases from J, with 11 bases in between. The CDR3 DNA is TGTGCCAGCAGCGTAGCAGGGGCTAGGAATTCACCCCTCCACTTT. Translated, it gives CASSVAGARNSPLHF. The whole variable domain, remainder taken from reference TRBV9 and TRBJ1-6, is DSGVTQTPKHLITATGQRVTLRCSPRSGDLSVYWYQQSLDQGLQFLIQYYNGEERAKGNILERFSAQQFPDLHSELNLSSLELGDSALYFCASSVAGARNSPLHFGNGTRLTVT.

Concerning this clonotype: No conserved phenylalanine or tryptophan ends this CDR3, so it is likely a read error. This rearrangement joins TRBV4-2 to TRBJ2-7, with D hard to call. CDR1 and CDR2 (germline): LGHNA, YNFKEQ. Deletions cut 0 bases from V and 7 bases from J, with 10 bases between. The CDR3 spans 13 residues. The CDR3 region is CASSQEGSREQYY. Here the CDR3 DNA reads TGTGCCAGCAGCCAAGAGGGCTCCAGGGAGCAGTACTAC.

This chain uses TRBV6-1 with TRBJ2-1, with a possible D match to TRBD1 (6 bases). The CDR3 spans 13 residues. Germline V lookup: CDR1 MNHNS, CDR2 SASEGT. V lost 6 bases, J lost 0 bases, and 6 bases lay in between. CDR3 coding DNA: TGTGCCAGCAGACAGGGCTCCTACAATGAGCAGTTCTTC. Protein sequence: CASRQGSYNEQFF.

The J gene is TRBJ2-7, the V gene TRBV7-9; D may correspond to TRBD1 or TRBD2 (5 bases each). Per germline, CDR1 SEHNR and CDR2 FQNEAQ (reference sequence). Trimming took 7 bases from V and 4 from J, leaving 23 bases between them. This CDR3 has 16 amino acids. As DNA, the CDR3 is TGTGCCAGCACCCAAATAACGGGACCTAATAGATACGAGCAGTACTTC. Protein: CASTQITGPNRYEQYF.

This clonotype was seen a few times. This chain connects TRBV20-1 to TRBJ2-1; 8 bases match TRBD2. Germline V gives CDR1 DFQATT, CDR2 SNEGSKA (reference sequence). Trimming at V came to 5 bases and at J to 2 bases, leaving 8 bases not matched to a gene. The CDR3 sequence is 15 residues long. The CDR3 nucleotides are TGCAGTGCTGGACTACCGGGACTAGCCTACAATGAGCAGTTCTTC. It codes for CSAGLPGLAYNEQFF.

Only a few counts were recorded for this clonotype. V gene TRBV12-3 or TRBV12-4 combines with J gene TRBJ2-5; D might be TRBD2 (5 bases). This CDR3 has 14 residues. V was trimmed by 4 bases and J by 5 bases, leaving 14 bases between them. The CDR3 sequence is CASSSRVRGETQYF. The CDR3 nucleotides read TGTGCCAGCAGTTCTCGGGTCCGCGGGGAGACCCAGTACTTC.

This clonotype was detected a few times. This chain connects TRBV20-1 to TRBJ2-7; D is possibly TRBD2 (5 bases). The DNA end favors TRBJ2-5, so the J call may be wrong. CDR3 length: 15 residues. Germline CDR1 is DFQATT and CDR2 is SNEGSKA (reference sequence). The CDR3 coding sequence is TGCAGTGCTAGCGGGGTTTTAGGGCAGCAAGAGACCCAGTACTTC. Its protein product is CSASGVLGQQETQYF.

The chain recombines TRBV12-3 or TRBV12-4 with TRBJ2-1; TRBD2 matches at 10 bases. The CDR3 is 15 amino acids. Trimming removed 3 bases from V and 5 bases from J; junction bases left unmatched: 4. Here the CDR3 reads CASSFLAGVDNEQFF. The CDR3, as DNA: TGTGCCAGCAGTTTCCTAGCGGGAGTCGACAATGAGCAGTTCTTC.

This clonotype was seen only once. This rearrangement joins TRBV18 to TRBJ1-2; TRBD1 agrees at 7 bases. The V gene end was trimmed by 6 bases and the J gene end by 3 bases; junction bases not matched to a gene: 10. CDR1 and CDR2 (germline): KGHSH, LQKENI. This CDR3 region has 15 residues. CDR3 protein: CASSPRGALDYGYTF. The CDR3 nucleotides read TGTGCCAGCTCGCCCAGGGGGGCCTTGGACTATGGCTACACCTTC.

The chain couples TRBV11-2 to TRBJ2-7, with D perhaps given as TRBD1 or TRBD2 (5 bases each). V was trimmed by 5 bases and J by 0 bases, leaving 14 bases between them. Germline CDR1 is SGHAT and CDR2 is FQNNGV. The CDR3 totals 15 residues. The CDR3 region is CASSLSAGSSYEQYF. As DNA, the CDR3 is TGTGCCAGCAGCCTCTCCGCAGGGAGCTCCTACGAGCAGTACTTC.

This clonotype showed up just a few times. The CDR3 region is CASSPPRLASDEQFF. DNA for the CDR3: TGTGCCAGCTCACCACCGCGGCTAGCGTCGGATGAGCAGTTCTTC. This chain joins TRBV18 and TRBJ2-1, with a tentative D call TRBD2 (6 bases). The CDR3 runs to 15 residues. The germline V gene has CDR1 KGHSH and CDR2 LQKENI. Trimming stripped 0 bases from V and 8 bases from J, with 14 bases between.

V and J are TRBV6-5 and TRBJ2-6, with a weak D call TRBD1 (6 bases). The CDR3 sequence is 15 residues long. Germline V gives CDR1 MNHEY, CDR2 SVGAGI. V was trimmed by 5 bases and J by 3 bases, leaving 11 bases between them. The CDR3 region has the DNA TGTGCCAGCAGTCCCCAGGGGAATGGGGCCAACGTCCTGACTTTC. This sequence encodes CASSPQGNGANVLTF.

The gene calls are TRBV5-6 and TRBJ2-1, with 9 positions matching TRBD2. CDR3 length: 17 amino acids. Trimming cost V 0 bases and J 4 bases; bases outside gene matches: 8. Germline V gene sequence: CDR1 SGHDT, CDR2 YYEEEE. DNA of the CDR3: TGTGCCAGCAGCTTGGTGCGGGGACTAGCAGTATACAATGAGCAGTTCTTC. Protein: CASSLVRGLAVYNEQFF.

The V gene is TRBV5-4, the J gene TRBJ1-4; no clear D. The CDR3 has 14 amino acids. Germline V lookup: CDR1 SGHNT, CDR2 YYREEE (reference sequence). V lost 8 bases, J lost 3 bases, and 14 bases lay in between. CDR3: CASFGGGPNEKLFF. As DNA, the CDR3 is TGTGCCAGTTTTGGAGGTGGGCCTAATGAAAAACTGTTTTTT.

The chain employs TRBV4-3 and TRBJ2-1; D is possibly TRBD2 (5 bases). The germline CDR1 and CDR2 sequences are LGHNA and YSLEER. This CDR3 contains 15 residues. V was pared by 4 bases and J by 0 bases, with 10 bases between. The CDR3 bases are TGCGCCAGCAGCCCAACCGGGGTCTCCTACAATGAGCAGTTCTTC. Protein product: CASSPTGVSYNEQFF.